This T cell receptor (beta chain) emerged from a study of human thymus T cells. Findings of the study overall: Thymic and blood repertoires seemed to show skewed V and J gene use. Related research reported highly overlapping thymic repertoires among unrelated individuals.

The repertoire was sequenced with immunoSEQ multiplex PCR; TCRdb's copy has only in-frame clones and lacks some. The sample has some 78,000 clones; approximately 96% are singletons. The study used thymus tissue resected during corrective heart surgery. The people who donated were healthy Finnish babies having corrective surgery for congenital heart defects. As concerns this clone: The target antigen is unknown.

V lost 3 bases to trimming and J lost 4 bases, with 16 bases between them. The CDR3 is made up of 16 amino acids. The germline CDR1 and CDR2 sequences are GTSNPN and SVGIG (reference sequence). The rearrangement joins TRBV30 to TRBJ2-6, with no clear D. The origin of this receptor is a boy under two years old with a congenital heart defect but otherwise immunologically healthy. Material for sequencing was thymus tissue. The CDR3 bases are TGTGCCTGGAGGTCTACGTCTTTTAGGGGGGCCAACGTCCTGACTTTC. As protein: CAWRSTSFRGANVLTF.